These 32 T cell receptor beta chains came from one sample sequenced in a study of T cell responses to AZD1222 COVID-19 vaccine. Repertoires were generated with immunoSEQ multiplex PCR, while TCRdb's copy carries only in-frame clones and drops some. The sample consists of about 64,000 clones, just over 90% of them appearing once. Specimen: peripheral blood, collected 28 days after the second dose of the MenACWY control vaccine. These receptors all stem from an adult who received the MenACWY meningococcal vaccine as a control.

The chain is built from TRBV7-8 and TRBJ2-1; 8 bases match TRBD2. Germline CDR1 SGHVS, CDR2 FQNEAQ. V was pared by 5 bases and J by 4 bases, with 10 bases of the junction left unmatched. This CDR3 is 16 amino acids long. The CDR3 nucleotides read TGTGCCAGCAGCGCAACCGGGACTAGGGGGTACAATGAGCAGTTCTTC. It translates to CASSATGTRGYNEQFF.

The chain carries TRBV6-1 and TRBJ2-5; either TRBD1 or TRBD2 may fit D (6 bases each). The CDR3 has 15 amino acids. The germline V gene has CDR1 MNHNS and CDR2 SASEGT. Trimming removed 0 bases at V and 1 base at J, with 9 bases between. The CDR3 DNA reads TGTGCCAGCAGTGAAGCGAGGGGGGCCCAAGAGACCCAGTACTTC. Translating it yields CASSEARGAQETQYF.

This sequence joins TRBV28 and TRBJ2-2; D unclear. The V gene lost 7 bases and the J gene lost 7 bases, with 10 bases spanning the gap. Germline CDR1 and CDR2: MDHEN and SYDVKM. The CDR3 spans 12 residues. CDR3 sequence: CASTPWNGELFF. CDR3 DNA sequence: TGTGCCAGCACTCCCTGGAACGGGGAGCTGTTTTTT.

V gene TRBV10-3 combines with J gene TRBJ2-7; 9 bases align to TRBD2. The CDR3 length is 15 residues. The V gene's germline CDR1 is ENHRY and CDR2 SYGVKD. The junction had 10 bases not matched to a gene; V was cut back by 7 bases and J by 3 bases. The CDR3 reads CAIKDGGRGGYEQYF. The CDR3 nucleotides are TGTGCCATCAAGGATGGCGGGAGGGGAGGCTACGAGCAGTACTTC.

This sequence joins TRBV7-2 and TRBJ1-1; D call uncertain. Per the germline V gene, CDR1 is SGHTA and CDR2 is FQGNSA. The CDR3 is 14 residues long. The ends were cut back, 3 bases at V and 6 bases at J, with 14 bases in the middle. The CDR3 nucleotides read TGTGCCAGCAGCTTCGCCCCTGAGAGCGCTGAAGCTTTCTTT. It yields the protein CASSFAPESAEAFF.

The V gene is TRBV10-3, the J gene TRBJ2-3; 11 bases are a match to TRBD2. The CDR3 loop spans 15 amino acids. Looked up from germline, CDR1 is ENHRY and CDR2 is SYGVKD. Losses at the gene ends were 10 bases for V and 5 bases for J; bases not matched to a gene: 11. CDR3 nucleotides: TGTGCCACCGCCACACTAGCGGGAGACGGAGATACGCAGTATTTT. It encodes CATATLAGDGDTQYF.

The rearrangement links TRBV29-1 to TRBJ2-7; 14 bases are shared with TRBD2. J lost 3 bases, V lost 7 bases, and 5 bases had no gene match. The germline CDR1 and CDR2 sequences are SQVTM and ANQGSEA. The CDR3 is made up of 14 amino acids. CDR3 DNA sequence: TGCAGCGCGGGACTAGCGGGAGACGGCTACGAGCAGTACTTC. This codes for CSAGLAGDGYEQYF.

The chain is built from TRBV12-3 or TRBV12-4 and TRBJ1-1; D is uncertain. Trimming took 5 bases from V and 2 from J, leaving 9 bases between them. The CDR3 is made up of 13 amino acids. CDR3 in amino acids: CASSPLENTEAFF. The CDR3 coding sequence is TGTGCCAGCAGTCCTCTAGAAAACACTGAAGCTTTCTTT.

Here the CDR3 DNA reads TGTGCCAGCAAAGGACAGCACACCGGGGAGCTGTTTTTT. Translation gives CASKGQHTGELFF. The V call is TRBV5-4, the J call TRBJ2-2; tentative D call: TRBD1 (6 bases). Germline loops: CDR1 SGHNT, CDR2 YYREEE (reference sequence). This CDR3 region has 13 residues. V lost 6 bases and J 3 bases, leaving 9 bases between the germline ends.

This rearrangement joins TRBV5-4 to TRBJ2-6; tentatively, D is TRBD1 (6 bases). The V and J ends lost 4 bases and 2 bases respectively, with 13 bases between them. The CDR3 runs 16 residues. The germline V gene has CDR1 SGHNT and CDR2 YYREEE (reference sequence). CDR3 bases: TGTGCCAGCAGCCGCCCTACAGGGACTGGGGCCAACGTCCTGACTTTC. As protein: CASSRPTGTGANVLTF.

CDR3 loop: CASSLSGGSGNTIYF. The CDR3 bases are TGTGCCAGCAGTTTATCGGGGGGCTCTGGAAACACCATATATTTT. V is TRBV27 and J is TRBJ1-3; D is possibly TRBD1 (5 bases). CDR3 length: 15 amino acids. V gave up 0 bases and J gave up 0 bases, with 6 bases separating them. Germline V gene lookup returns CDR1 MNHEY and CDR2 SMNVEV (reference sequence).

The J gene is TRBJ1-2, the V gene TRBV5-1; possibly TRBD1 for D (6 bases). Trimming removed 2 bases at V and 6 bases at J, with 17 bases between. The CDR3 is 15 amino acids. CDR1 is SGHRS, CDR2 YFSETQ, per germline. This chain's CDR3 is CASSLQGPRRDGYTF. DNA of the CDR3: TGCGCCAGCAGCTTACAGGGACCCCGTCGGGATGGCTACACCTTC.

The gene calls are TRBV9 and TRBJ2-3; the match to TRBD2 covers 8 bases. The CDR3 extends over 16 amino acids. Per germline, CDR1 SGDLS and CDR2 YYNGEE. Trimming removed 0 bases from V and 5 bases from J; junction bases left unmatched: 8. CDR3 sequence: CASSVGNGRAVDTQYF. The CDR3 DNA reads as TGTGCCAGCAGCGTAGGGAACGGGAGGGCCGTAGATACGCAGTATTTT.

This clone is a singleton in its sample. Relative to the germline gene, one junction end is altered; a read error may explain this. This chain joins TRBV18 and TRBJ1-5; TRBD1 agrees at 7 bases. The CDR3 is 14 amino acids. CDR1 and CDR2 from the germline V gene are KGHSH and LQKENI. The CDR3 coding sequence is TGCGCCAGCTCTCTCGACAGGGGCAATCAGCCCCAGCATTTT. Translating gives CASSLDRGNQPQHF. The variable domain in full, completed from reference TRBV18 and TRBJ1-5, reads NAGVMQNPRHLVRRRGQEARLRCSPMKGHSHVYWYRQLPEEGLKFMVYLQKENIIDESGMPKERFSAEFPKEGPSILRIQQVVRGDSAAYFCASSLDRGNQPQHFGDGTRLSIL.

The sample holds a few counts of this clone. The V and J genes are TRBV9 and TRBJ1-4; 8 positions agree with TRBD1. CDR1 is SGDLS and CDR2 is YYNGEE in the germline V gene. The CDR3 has 14 residues. J lost 7 bases, V lost 5 bases, and 7 bases had no gene match. CDR3 bases: TGTGCCAGCAGTGCGGACAGGGAGGGTGAAAAACTGTTTTTT. Its protein product is CASSADREGEKLFF.

J is TRBJ1-6 and V is TRBV5-1; 7 bases are a match to TRBD1. The CDR3 runs to 15 residues. Germline-derived CDR1 and CDR2 are SGHRS and YFSETQ. V was pared by 5 bases and J by 6 bases, with 8 bases of the junction left unmatched. The CDR3 loop reads CASRSGTDFNSPLHF. CDR3 DNA sequence: TGCGCCAGCAGGTCCGGGACAGACTTTAATTCACCCCTCCACTTT.

The V and J genes are TRBV7-2 and TRBJ2-4; D possibly corresponds to TRBD2 (5 bases). Germline V lookup: CDR1 SGHTA, CDR2 FQGNSA. There are 19 residues in the CDR3. Between the trimmed V and J ends, which lost 2 bases and 0 bases, there was a span of 20 bases. The CDR3 sequence: CASSLSSGVGVLAKNIQYF. Here the CDR3 DNA reads TGTGCCAGCAGCTTATCATCCGGGGTTGGGGTCCTAGCCAAAAACATTCAGTACTTC.

The genes are TRBV7-9 and TRBJ1-1; TRBD1 aligns across 8 bases. CDR3 length: 13 amino acids. Germline CDR1 SEHNR, CDR2 FQNEAQ (reference sequence). V was pared by 7 bases and J by 4 bases, with 5 bases of the junction left unmatched. CDR3 sequence (DNA): TGTGCCAGCACTACGGACAGGGCCACTGAAGCTTTCTTT. Protein sequence: CASTTDRATEAFF.

This clone is termed medium-sized (0.01 to 0.1%). V is TRBV5-4 and J is TRBJ2-1, with a weak D call TRBD2 (5 bases). Per the germline V gene, CDR1 is SGHNT and CDR2 is YYREEE (reference sequence). The CDR3 spans 14 residues. Trimming took 0 bases from V and 9 from J, leaving 13 bases between them. The CDR3 region is CASSLGAAAGEQFF. The CDR3 DNA is TGTGCCAGCAGCTTGGGAGCAGCTGCGGGTGAGCAGTTCTTC.

This chain uses TRBV20-1 with TRBJ2-7; D gene ambiguous. V was pared by 7 bases and J by 3 bases, with 10 bases between. The CDR3 spans 11 residues. CDR1 is DFQATT, CDR2 SNEGSKA, per germline (reference sequence). The CDR3 nucleotides are TGCAGTGGAACTTTTTTCTACGAGCAGTACTTC. Its protein is CSGTFFYEQYF.

The rearrangement links TRBV2 to TRBJ2-1; 7 bases line up with TRBD2. Trimming cost V 6 bases and J 8 bases; bases outside gene matches: 10. CDR1 SNHLY and CDR2 FYNNEI come from the germline V gene. The CDR3 runs to 14 residues. The CDR3 region is CASSSRETGHEQFF. In DNA form, the CDR3 reads TGTGCCAGCAGCTCGCGGGAGACGGGTCATGAGCAGTTCTTC.

J is TRBJ1-2 and V is TRBV3-1 (or the pseudogene TRBV3-2), with no clear D. The CDR3 loop spans 13 amino acids. The germline gives CDR1 LGHDT, CDR2 YNNKEL (reference sequence). V was cut by 2 bases and J by 5 bases, with 9 bases left in between. CDR3 protein: CASSQTAGYGYTF. CDR3 bases: TGTGCCAGCAGCCAAACAGCGGGGTATGGCTACACCTTC.

The chain employs TRBV7-9 and TRBJ1-1, with D uncertain. Trimming took 2 bases from V and 4 from J, leaving 8 bases between them. Germline V CDR1 and CDR2: SEHNR, FQNEAQ (reference sequence). The CDR3 loop spans 13 amino acids. The DNA of the CDR3 is TGTGCCAGCAGCTTATCCCCAGCCACTGAAGCTTTCTTT. This translates into CASSLSPATEAFF. Looking up the rest from reference TRBV7-9 and TRBJ1-1 gives the full variable domain: DTGVSQNPRHKITKRGQNVTFRCDPISEHNRLYWYRQTLGQGPEFLTYFQNEAQLEKSRLLSDRFSAERPKGSFSTLEIQRTEQGDSAMYLCASSLSPATEAFFGQGTRLTVV.

The rearrangement uses TRBV3-1 (or the pseudogene TRBV3-2) and TRBJ2-3; possibly TRBD2 for D (6 bases). Germline V gene lookup returns CDR1 LGHDT and CDR2 YNNKEL (reference sequence). This CDR3 is built from 15 residues. V lost 4 bases and J lost 1, with 12 bases in between. The CDR3 DNA reads as TGTGCCAGCAGCCCCGCTAGCGCCGGCACAGATACGCAGTATTTT. This codes for CASSPASAGTDTQYF.

The CDR3 loop reads CAQSGGLDDTEAFF. The CDR3 coding sequence is TGTGCCCAAAGCGGAGGTTTGGACGACACTGAAGCTTTCTTT. The chain carries TRBV7-9 and TRBJ1-1; D remains ambiguous. Trimming shortened V by 11 bases and J by 3 bases, and 19 bases separated the two germline ends. This CDR3 has 14 amino acids. Germline V gene sequence: CDR1 SEHNR, CDR2 FQNEAQ (reference sequence).

The genes are TRBV7-9 and TRBJ2-2, with D unclear. The germline V gene has CDR1 SEHNR and CDR2 FQNEAQ (reference sequence). CDR3 size: 12 residues. The V end lost 3 bases, the J end lost 5 bases, and 4 bases lay between the germline ends. The CDR3, as DNA: TGTGCCAGCAGCTTCCATACCGGGGAGCTGTTTTTT. It translates to CASSFHTGELFF.

The chain carries TRBV21-1 and TRBJ1-5. TRBV21-1 is termed a pseudogene. There are 16 residues in the CDR3. CDR3 sequence (DNA): TGTGCCAGCAGCCGGGTCCGACTTAAGCTGGGACAGCCCCAGCATTTT. It specifies CASSRVRLKLGQPQHF.

The V gene is TRBV5-5, the J gene TRBJ2-3; D tentatively fits TRBD1 or TRBD2 (5 bases each). Germline CDR1 reads SGHKS; CDR2 reads YYEKEE (reference sequence). This CDR3 comprises 14 residues. The germline V and J ends were trimmed by 4 bases and 2 bases, with 11 bases remaining between them. The CDR3 protein is CASSPVGPTDTQYF. CDR3 in DNA: TGTGCCAGCAGCCCGGTGGGACCCACAGATACGCAGTATTTT.

This sequence joins TRBV7-6 and TRBJ2-7; D gene uncertain. CDR3 length: 16 amino acids. Germline V gives CDR1 SGHVS, CDR2 FNYEAQ. V was trimmed by 1 base and J by 4 bases, leaving 17 bases between them. This chain's CDR3 is CASSLGVEGLAYEQYF. In nucleotides, the CDR3 is TGTGCCAGCAGCTTAGGGGTGGAAGGGCTGGCGTACGAGCAGTACTTC.

The rearrangement links TRBV4-2 to TRBJ2-1; possibly TRBD2 for D (5 bases). V dropped 4 bases and J dropped 9 bases, with 22 bases sitting between them. CDR3 length: 16 amino acids. Germline-derived CDR1 and CDR2 are LGHNA and YNFKEQ. CDR3 in amino acids: CASSRPAETRRREQFF. Written as DNA, the CDR3 is TGTGCCAGCAGCCGACCCGCCGAGACCCGGAGGCGTGAGCAGTTCTTC.

The chain employs TRBV3-1 (or the pseudogene TRBV3-2) and TRBJ2-1; 10 nucleotides agree with TRBD2. Germline CDR1 is LGHDT and CDR2 is YNNKEL (reference sequence). The CDR3 is 16 residues long. V lost 4 bases to trimming and J lost 7 bases; unmatched junction nucleotides: 10. For the CDR3, the DNA is TGTGCCAGCAGCCCCCCTAGCGGGAGAAGCGGGAATGAGCAGTTCTTC. Protein product: CASSPPSGRSGNEQFF.

V and J are TRBV29-1 and TRBJ2-2; a possible D gene is TRBD1 (6 bases). The CDR3 contains 14 residues. The germline V and J ends were trimmed by 6 bases and 6 bases, with 17 bases remaining between them. Germline V gene data show CDR1 as SQVTM and CDR2 as ANQGSEA. The CDR3 here is CSVSEGVEAGELFF. The DNA of the CDR3 is TGCAGCGTCTCCGAGGGGGTTGAGGCCGGGGAGCTGTTTTTT.